The rows below give T cell receptor beta chains drawn from one sample of a study of blood T cell repertoires in COVID-19. Sequencing was performed with immunoSEQ multiplex PCR; in TCRdb, only in-frame clones are kept and a portion is missing. The sample has around 150,000 clones, 70% to 90% seen once. Material: peripheral blood. Receptor source: a man aged 55 to 69 with acute or convalescent COVID-19. CDR3s include the opening cysteine and the closing phenylalanine or tryptophan. D genes are given only for firm matches. Rows may omit the clone size; those that give it use once, few, many or a size class.

clone_size j_call v_call d_call cdr3_aa cdr3_nt
NA TRBJ1-4 TRBV28 NA CASSGTTNEKLFF TGTGCCAGCTCCGGGACAACTAATGAAAAACTGTTTTTT
NA TRBJ2-2 TRBV19 TRBD2 CASTLLAGGPAGELFF TGTGCCAGTACCCTGCTAGCGGGAGGGCCGGCCGGGGAGCTGTTTTTT
NA TRBJ2-1 TRBV5-1 TRBD2 CASSPIGLAGMDEQFF TGCGCCAGCAGCCCGATCGGACTAGCGGGGATGGATGAGCAGTTCTTC
NA TRBJ1-3 TRBV9 TRBD1 CASSVGTGHSGNTIYF TGTGCCAGCAGCGTTGGGACAGGACACTCTGGAAACACCATATATTTT
NA TRBJ1-2 TRBV7-9 NA CASSFVQGYGYTF TGTGCCAGCAGCTTCGTACAGGGCTATGGCTACACCTTC
NA TRBJ2-3 TRBV4-1 TRBD2 CASSLTLTSASTDTQYF TGCGCCAGCAGCCTCACCCTGACTAGCGCGAGCACAGATACGCAGTATTTT
NA TRBJ2-3 TRBV20-1 NA CSASYSGAQYF TGCAGTGCTAGTTACTCAGGGGCCCAGTATTTT
NA TRBJ1-2 TRBV3-1/TRBV3-2 NA CASSQEGRGYTF TGTGCCAGCAGCCAAGAAGGGAGAGGCTACACCTTC
NA TRBJ1-1 TRBV5-8 NA CASSPGGYTEAFF TGTGCCAGCTCCCCCGGGGGATACACTGAAGCTTTCTTT
NA TRBJ2-2 TRBV5-1 TRBD2 CASSFLAGGTGELFF TGCGCCAGCAGCTTTTTGGCGGGAGGCACCGGGGAGCTGTTTTTT
NA TRBJ2-1 TRBV24-1 TRBD1 CATRGDRERANEQFF TGTGCCACCAGGGGGGACAGGGAAAGGGCCAATGAGCAGTTCTTC
few TRBJ2-6 TRBV6-5 NA CASSSGYSGANVLTF TGTGCCAGCAGCTCCGGGTACTCTGGGGCCAACGTCCTGACTTTC
few TRBJ2-7 TRBV7-2 TRBD1 CASATRTGSLQYF TGTGCCAGCGCCACACGGACAGGGAGTTTGCAGTACTTC
NA TRBJ1-2 TRBV6-1 NA CASSEQGWDGYTF TGTGCCAGCAGTGAACAGGGGTGGGATGGCTACACCTTC
NA TRBJ2-7 TRBV12-3/TRBV12-4 NA CASRLAVTYEQYF TGTGCCAGCAGACTAGCTGTAACCTACGAGCAGTACTTC
NA TRBJ2-1 TRBV28 NA CASSFGDRSQFF TGTGCCAGCAGTTTCGGAGACAGGTCGCAGTTCTTC
NA TRBJ1-1 TRBV29-1 NA CSVEPQSNTEAFF TGCAGCGTTGAGCCACAGTCGAACACTGAAGCTTTCTTT
NA TRBJ2-1 TRBV2 NA CASSVQFSYEQFF TGTGCCAGCAGCGTCCAGTTTAGCTATGAGCAGTTCTTC
NA TRBJ2-7 TRBV2 NA CASSGTVRSSYEQYF TGTGCCAGCAGTGGGACAGTCAGAAGCTCCTACGAGCAGTACTTC
NA TRBJ2-3 TRBV27 TRBD2 CASSLRLATSTDTQYF TGTGCCAGCAGTTTACGACTAGCGACTTCGACAGATACGCAGTATTTT
NA TRBJ2-2 TRBV20-1 NA CSLRGTGELFF TGCAGCCTCCGAGGCACCGGGGAGCTGTTTTTT
NA TRBJ2-3 TRBV5-1 TRBD2 CASRIAGATDTQYF TGCGCCAGCCGAATAGCGGGAGCGACAGATACGCAGTATTTT
NA TRBJ2-2 TRBV5-1 TRBD2 CASSLEGRALGELFF TGCGCCAGCAGCTTGGAGGGGAGGGCCCTCGGGGAGCTGTTTTTT
NA TRBJ1-1 TRBV7-9 NA CASSFGQGRTEAFF TGTGCCAGCAGCTTTGGGCAGGGGAGAACTGAAGCTTTCTTT
once TRBJ1-4 TRBV19 NA CASRPGGGDEKLFF TGTGCCAGTAGGCCTGGGGGCGGCGATGAAAAACTGTTTTTT
NA TRBJ2-7 TRBV15 NA CATSSPGLTPYEQYF TGTGCCACCAGCAGCCCGGGACTTACCCCCTACGAGCAGTACTTC
NA TRBJ1-1 TRBV19 NA CATQDRGHSTEAFF TGTGCCACCCAAGATCGGGGACACAGTACTGAAGCTTTCTTT
NA TRBJ1-1 TRBV7-7 NA CASSEQGNTEAFF TGTGCTAGCAGCGAACAGGGAAACACTGAAGCTTTCTTT
NA TRBJ2-7 TRBV5-1 TRBD1 CASSSTGGNWVNEQYF TGCGCCAGCAGCTCAACAGGGGGGAATTGGGTTAACGAGCAGTACTTC
NA TRBJ2-5 TRBV9 NA CASSVDGGETQYF TGTGCCAGCAGCGTAGACGGGGGAGAGACCCAGTACTTC
NA TRBJ1-2 TRBV6-4 NA CASSDFGWGERYTF TGTGCCAGCAGTGACTTCGGGTGGGGGGAACGCTACACCTTC
NA TRBJ2-3 TRBV24-1 NA CATSDLRVPTDTQYF TGTGCCACCAGTGATTTGCGGGTCCCCACAGATACGCAGTATTTT
NA TRBJ2-1 TRBV9 TRBD2 CASSVAGVAGSSYNEQFF TGTGCCAGCAGCGTCGCGGGTGTAGCGGGTAGCTCCTACAATGAGCAGTTCTTC
NA TRBJ2-3 TRBV18 NA CASSPDSRTDTQYF TGTGCCAGCTCACCAGACAGCCGCACAGATACGCAGTATTTT
once TRBJ1-5 TRBV19 NA CASFSGSTYQPQHF TGTGCCAGCTTCTCAGGTTCCACCTATCAGCCCCAGCATTTT
NA TRBJ2-1 TRBV3-1/TRBV3-2 NA CASSSSGRRSYYNEQFF TGTGCCAGCAGCTCAAGCGGGCGAAGGAGCTACTACAATGAGCAGTTCTTC
few TRBJ1-5 TRBV2 TRBD1 CASRARQGRNQPQHF TGTGCCAGCAGGGCTAGACAGGGTAGGAATCAGCCCCAGCATTTT
NA TRBJ1-1 TRBV4-2 NA CASSGRGSETEAFF TGTGCCAGCAGCGGCCGGGGGTCTGAGACTGAAGCTTTCTTT
NA TRBJ2-3 TRBV5-4 TRBD2 CASPGLSGTSTDTQYF TGTGCCAGCCCAGGACTAAGCGGGACTAGCACAGATACGCAGTATTTT
NA TRBJ2-7 TRBV6-6 NA CASSRTLTYEQYF TGTGCCAGCAGTCGGACACTGACCTACGAGCAGTACTTC